The T cell receptor beta chain under discussion was sequenced for a study of spatial heterogeneity in lung cancer. Germline loops: CDR1 SGHRS, CDR2 YFSETQ. The CDR3 covers 13 residues. J lost 9 bases, V lost 4 bases, and 6 bases had no gene match. The library protocol tagged each TCR cDNA with a unique molecular identifier. MiXCR, applied by TCRdb to the 5' RACE reads, yields one record per CDR3 protein. The sample records approximately 52,000 distinct CDR3 sequences, less than 8.5% being singletons. As for time point: sample taken at primary tumor resection. The authors sequenced whole RNA from tumor, nontumor lung or frozen PBMC without sorting.

V and J are TRBV5-1 and TRBJ2-2; 7 bases line up with TRBD1. This TCR was recovered from a female donor with early-stage non-small cell lung cancer. The sample was PBMCs, taken at surgery. Here the CDR3 reads CASSTTGMRELFF. The CDR3 nucleotides read TGCGCCAGCAGCACGACAGGGATGCGGGAGCTGTTTTTT.